This TCR beta chain was identified in a study of OX40 agonist ivuxolimab in advanced cancers. CDR1 and CDR2 from the germline V gene are SEHNR and FQNEAQ (reference sequence). This CDR3 region has 15 residues. V lost 1 base and J lost 5, with 11 bases in between. Assay used: immunoSEQ multiplex PCR; TCRdb lists only in-frame clones, some missing. The sample includes about 61,000 clones, about 86% of them seen just once. The chain employs TRBV7-9 and TRBJ1-4; no clear D. This receptor was taken from an adult with an advanced solid tumor such as melanoma, head and neck, liver or kidney cancer. Sequenced here: CD4+ or CD8+ T cells sorted from blood, sampled in a trial of the OX40 agonist ivuxolimab. The CDR3 protein is CASSLGLQRNEKLFF. The CDR3 nucleotides are TGTGCCAGCAGCTTAGGATTACAAAGAAATGAAAAACTGTTTTTT.